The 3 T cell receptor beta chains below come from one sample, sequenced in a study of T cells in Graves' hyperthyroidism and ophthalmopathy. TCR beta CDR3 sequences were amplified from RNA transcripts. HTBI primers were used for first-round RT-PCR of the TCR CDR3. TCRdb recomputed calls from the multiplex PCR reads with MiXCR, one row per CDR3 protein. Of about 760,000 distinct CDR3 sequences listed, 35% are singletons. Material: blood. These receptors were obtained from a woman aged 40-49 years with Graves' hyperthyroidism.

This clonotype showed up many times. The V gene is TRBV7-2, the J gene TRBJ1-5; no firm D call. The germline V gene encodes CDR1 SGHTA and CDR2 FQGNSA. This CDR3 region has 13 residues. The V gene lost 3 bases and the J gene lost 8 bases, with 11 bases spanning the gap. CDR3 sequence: CASSLELREPQHF. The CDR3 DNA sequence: TGTGCCAGCAGCTTGGAACTGCGGGAGCCCCAGCATTTT. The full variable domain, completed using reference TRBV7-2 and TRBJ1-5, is GAGVSQSPSNKVTEKGKDVELRCDPISGHTALYWYRQSLGQGLEFLIYFQGNSAPDKSGLPSDRFSAERTGGSVSTLTIQRTQQEDSAVYLCASSLELREPQHFGDGTRLSIL.

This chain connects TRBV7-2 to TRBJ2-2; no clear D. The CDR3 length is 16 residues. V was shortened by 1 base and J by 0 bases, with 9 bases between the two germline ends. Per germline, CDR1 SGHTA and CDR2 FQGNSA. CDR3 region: CASSLDMAANTGELFF. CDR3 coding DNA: TGTGCCAGCAGCTTAGATATGGCAGCGAACACCGGGGAGCTGTTTTTT.

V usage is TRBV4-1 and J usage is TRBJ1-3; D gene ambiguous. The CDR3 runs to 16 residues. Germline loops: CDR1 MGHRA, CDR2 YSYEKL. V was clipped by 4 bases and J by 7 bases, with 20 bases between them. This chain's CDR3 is CASSPRYGTVGNTIYF. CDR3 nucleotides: TGCGCCAGCAGCCCCAGATACGGCACCGTGGGTAACACCATATATTTT.